The T cell receptor (beta chain) under discussion was sequenced for a study of response to subunit inactivated influenza vaccine. Study-level findings and limits: Authors suggested that a seasonal influenza vaccination recruits few new T cells each time.

TCRdb reprocessed the RT-PCR reads with MiXCR, giving one entry per CDR3 protein. The sample lists roughly 670,000 distinct CDR3 sequences, around 15% seen once, with less than 8.5% in the top ten. J gave up 9 bases and V 0 bases, and 6 bases lay outside the gene matches. The V gene's germline CDR1 is LGHNA and CDR2 YSLEER. The CDR3 is 14 amino acids. As to this clonotype: Its antigen is undetermined.

Sample: PBMCs from blood, taken 14 to 15 days before vaccination. The TCR sequence derives from a man aged 45 to 65 who received an inactivated influenza vaccine. The V call is TRBV4-3, the J call TRBJ1-2, with 8 nucleotides matching TRBD1. The CDR3 protein is CASSQEQGGMSYTF. Written as DNA, the CDR3 is TGCGCCAGCAGCCAAGAACAGGGGGGAATGAGCTACACCTTC.